This TCR beta chain was identified during a study of T-cell reconstitution after alpha-beta-depleted transplantation in children. Points from the study as a whole: The study reportedly traced alpha-beta T cells about two months after transplant to several hundred expanded graft clones. Newly produced T cells mostly accounted for T-cell counts and diversity one year post-transplant.

As to this clonotype: Its cognate antigen is unknown.

V was pared by 8 bases and J by 6 bases, with 6 bases of the junction left unmatched. In germline, CDR1 is MDHEN, CDR2 SYDVKM. This CDR3 comprises 13 residues. Preparing the TCRbeta library involved the use of unique molecular identifiers. One entry per CDR3 protein, called by TCRdb with MiXCR from the PCR reads. The data hold approximately 500,000 distinct CDR3 sequences, with roughly 27% observed a single time. The chain combines TRBV28 with TRBJ2-4; 8 bases fit TRBD2. This receptor was obtained from a boy less than two years old with Wiskott-Aldrich syndrome, due to receive a stem cell transplant. The sequenced sample was PBMCs, obtained before TCRalphabeta/CD19-depleted stem cell transplant. CDR3: CASGAGAPNIQYF. CDR3 sequence (DNA): TGTGCCAGCGGAGCGGGAGCTCCAAACATTCAGTACTTC.